The source of this TCR beta chain is a study of a mutant IDH1 vaccine in newly diagnosed glioma. Documented time point: week 23, last vaccination. Vaccinated patients received 300 ug of mutant IDH1 20-mer peptide per dose, with topical imiquimod. The astrocytomas were IDH1-mutant, ATRX-negative, and WHO grade 3 or 4. A word on this clone: What it binds is unknown.

The repertoire was sequenced with immunoSEQ multiplex PCR; TCRdb's copy has only in-frame clones and lacks some. The sample has about 86,000 clones, approximately 85% seen once; the top ten hold 2% to 2.5%. This CDR3 contains 14 residues. CDR1 is SGHNT, CDR2 YYREEE, per germline (reference sequence). Germline trimming cut 4 bases from V and 4 bases from J; bases unmatched to any gene: 7. The origin of this receptor is a man aged 25 to 40 with glioma. Some clones in this sample may be carry-over from other donors' samples. The sequencing here drew on PBMCs, taken from a glioma patient whose treatment included an IDH1 peptide vaccine. This chain connects TRBV5-4 to TRBJ1-1, with 7 bases that match TRBD1. The CDR3 region is CASSPGGGSTEAFF. CDR3 in DNA: TGTGCCAGCAGCCCAGGGGGTGGTTCCACTGAAGCTTTCTTT.